Listed below are T cell receptor beta chains from one sample, sequenced in a study of molecular identifiers for immune sequencing clone quantification. TCRdb recomputed calls from the PCR reads with MiXCR, one row per CDR3 protein. The sample consists of about 97,000 distinct CDR3 sequences, roughly a quarter of them appearing once. Sequencing input: naive CD8+ T cells from blood, with Jurkat cell RNA spiked in. The receptors originated from a human donor in good health. Some libraries in this study had Jurkat cell RNA spiked in. CDR3s include the opening cysteine and the closing phenylalanine or tryptophan. A D gene is named only where the DNA matches it firmly. Not all rows give a size; the values are once, few, many and, for expanded clones, a class.

NA	TRBV27	TRBD1	TRBJ2-5	TGTGCCAGCAGTCCCAGTACAGGGGATCAAGAGACCCAGTACTTC	CASSPSTGDQETQYF
many	TRBV20-1	TRBD2	TRBJ2-3	TGCAGTGCTAGAGAGAGGGCTAGCGGGGCAGATACGCAGTATTTT	CSARERASGADTQYF
many	TRBV28	NA	TRBJ1-1	TGTGCCAGCAGTTTCGCTTTCGGGCAGGGAGACACTGAAGCTTTCTTT	CASSFAFGQGDTEAFF
many	TRBV15	NA	TRBJ2-2	TGTGCCACCAGCAGCTTTGACCCGGTCCAAAGCACCGGGGAGCTGTTTTTT	CATSSFDPVQSTGELFF
few	TRBV27	NA	TRBJ1-5	TGTGCCAGCAGTTTATCTTTTGTGTACAACAATCAGCCCCAGCATTTT	CASSLSFVYNNQPQHF
many	TRBV7-9	NA	TRBJ1-4	TGTGCCAGCAGCTCCGGACAGACTAATGAAAAACTGTTTTTT	CASSSGQTNEKLFF
many	TRBV7-6	NA	TRBJ1-1	TGTGCCAGCAGCCCCGGGAAAAGGTTCACTGAAGCTTTCTTT	CASSPGKRFTEAFF
NA	TRBV5-6	NA	TRBJ2-1	TGTGCCAGCAGCTTGGGTGGGAAGTTGTACAATGAGCAGTTCTTC	CASSLGGKLYNEQFF
many	TRBV29-1	NA	TRBJ1-1	TGCAGCGTTGTTATTAACACTGAAGCTTTCTTT	CSVVINTEAFF
many	TRBV29-1	NA	TRBJ2-7	TGCAGCGTTTGGGAGAACAACTCCTACGAGCAGTACTTC	CSVWENNSYEQYF
many	TRBV10-3	TRBD1	TRBJ2-1	TGTGCCATCAGTGAGTTGGACAGGGATGAGCAGTTCTTC	CAISELDRDEQFF
many	TRBV7-9	TRBD1	TRBJ2-1	TGTGCCAGCAGCCCGGGGACAGGGGTCAATATGAATGAGCAGTTCTTC	CASSPGTGVNMNEQFF
many	TRBV6-6	TRBD1	TRBJ2-7	TGTGCCAGCACTTTCCCGGACAGGGACTACGAGCAGTACTTC	CASTFPDRDYEQYF
NA	TRBV29-1	NA	TRBJ2-2	TGCAGCGTTGGGGGCCCTATCGGGGTGCTGTTTTTT	CSVGGPIGVLFF
many	TRBV7-9	TRBD1	TRBJ1-1	TGTGCCAGCAGCTCCGTTCACGGGACAGGGATTTATTTCGAGGGCACTGAAGCTTTCTTT	CASSSVHGTGIYFEGTEAFF
many	TRBV20-1	NA	TRBJ2-7	TGCAGTGTGGTGATGTACGAGCAGTACTTC	CSVVMYEQYF
few	TRBV27	NA	TRBJ2-1	TGTGCCAGCATCCAGGGACCTTTCAACAATGAGCAGTTCTTC	CASIQGPFNNEQFF
many	TRBV4-3	NA	TRBJ2-3	TGCGCCAGCAGCCCCTTTACCGGGGGAGGCACAGATACGCAGTATTTT	CASSPFTGGGTDTQYF
NA	TRBV4-2	NA	TRBJ2-1	TGTGCCAGCAGCCAAGGGCTCTCTCGAACTAGCAGGATTTACAATGAGCAGTTCTTC	CASSQGLSRTSRIYNEQFF
few	TRBV6-5	TRBD2	TRBJ2-1	TGTGCCAGCAGTCCCGTGGTAGCGGGGGACCTTTACAATGAGCAGTTCTTC	CASSPVVAGDLYNEQFF
NA	TRBV7-9	TRBD1	TRBJ2-1	TGTGCCAGCAGCTTACCGTCGGGGACAGGGTTCCATGAGCAGTTCTTC	CASSLPSGTGFHEQFF
few	TRBV6-2/TRBV6-3	NA	TRBJ1-1	TGTGCCAGCAGCCCGATAACAGGGTTTACTGAAGCTTTCTTT	CASSPITGFTEAFF
many	TRBV4-1	NA	TRBJ2-7	TGCGCCAGCAGCCAAGGGCCGGGGTACGACGAGCAGTACTTC	CASSQGPGYDEQYF
many	TRBV6-5	NA	TRBJ2-1	TGTGCCAGCAGTTATGGGAATGAGCAGTTCTTC	CASSYGNEQFF
few	TRBV28	TRBD2	TRBJ2-2	TGTGCCAGCACCGGGACTAGCGGGAGGAGCACCGGGGAGCTGTTTTTT	CASTGTSGRSTGELFF
many	TRBV19	NA	TRBJ1-5	TGTGCCAGTAGTGAGTCAATGGGGGCGCTTCAGCCCCAGCATTTT	CASSESMGALQPQHF
few	TRBV19	NA	TRBJ2-4	TGTGCCAGTAGTTTCGGCGGTGGCAAAAACATTCAGTACTTC	CASSFGGGKNIQYF
NA	TRBV7-9	NA	TRBJ1-1	TGTGCCAGCGGACCATTAGTGAACACTGAAGCTTTCTTT	CASGPLVNTEAFF
many	TRBV7-9	NA	TRBJ2-5	TGTGCCAGCAGCTCCTCGGGGAAAGAGACCCAGTACTTC	CASSSSGKETQYF
many	TRBV7-2	TRBD2	TRBJ2-3	TGTGCCAGCAGGGGACTAGCGGATGACACAGATACGCAGTATTTT	CASRGLADDTDTQYF
NA	TRBV20-1	NA	TRBJ2-7	TGCAGTACAGACTTGGGACCTTCGAACTACGAGCAGTACTTC	CSTDLGPSNYEQYF
many	TRBV9	NA	TRBJ2-7	TGTGCCAGCAGCGTCTGGGACCACCCGGACGAGCAGTACTTC	CASSVWDHPDEQYF
many	TRBV6-5	TRBD1	TRBJ2-7	TGTGCCAGCAGCTATAGGATGACAGGGAACGAGCAGTACTTC	CASSYRMTGNEQYF
many	TRBV6-2/TRBV6-3	NA	TRBJ2-1	TGTGCCAGCAGTTACTCGGGGGACAATGAGCAGTTCTTC	CASSYSGDNEQFF
many	TRBV28	NA	TRBJ2-7	TGTGCCAGCAGTCACCGGGACTCGACTTACGAGCAGTACTTC	CASSHRDSTYEQYF
many	TRBV12-5	NA	TRBJ2-7	TGTGCTAGTGGTCCAGGGCCCGAGTACGAGCAGTACTTC	CASGPGPEYEQYF
NA	TRBV11-3	NA	TRBJ2-3	TGTGCCAGCAGCTCAGGGACCGAGAACACAGATACGCAGTATTTT	CASSSGTENTDTQYF
many	TRBV7-8	NA	TRBJ1-1	TGTGCCAGCAGCCGGCCTCGGATTGAAGCTTTCTTT	CASSRPRIEAFF
NA	TRBV9	TRBD1	TRBJ2-1	TGTGCCAGCAGCGTAGAGGGGACAGGGGCCGGGGACAATGAGCAGTTCTTC	CASSVEGTGAGDNEQFF
many	TRBV27	NA	TRBJ1-1	TGTGCCAGCAGTTTTCAGGGGCAGAACACTGAAGCTTTCTTT	CASSFQGQNTEAFF
many	TRBV12-3/TRBV12-4	NA	TRBJ2-5	TGTGCCAGCAGTTTTATGGGGATCCAAGAGACCCAGTACTTC	CASSFMGIQETQYF
many	TRBV5-1	TRBD1	TRBJ2-7	TGCGCCAGCAGCCTGGGACAGGGCGGCCACGAGCAGTACTTC	CASSLGQGGHEQYF
many	TRBV29-1	NA	TRBJ2-7	TGCAGCGTTAGAGGACCGCGCGAGCAGTACTTC	CSVRGPREQYF
many	TRBV4-2	NA	TRBJ2-2	TGTGCCAGCAGCCAACAAACAGGGTATCCGAACACCGGGGAGCTGTTTTTT	CASSQQTGYPNTGELFF
many	TRBV7-9	TRBD1	TRBJ2-3	TGTGCCAGCAGCTTAGCTTTGGGACAGCCAGATACGCAGTATTTT	CASSLALGQPDTQYF
many	TRBV5-1	NA	TRBJ2-3	TGCGCCAGCAGCTTGGGGGAGATTCAGGGTACGCAGTATTTT	CASSLGEIQGTQYF
many	TRBV29-1	NA	TRBJ2-7	TGCAGCGTTGACGCCGGGGATGTGTACGAGCAGTACTTC	CSVDAGDVYEQYF
NA	TRBV27	NA	TRBJ1-5	TGTGCCAGCCGTTACCCCGGGCGCAATCCGCCCCCGCATTTT	CASRYPGRNPPPHF
NA	TRBV30	NA	TRBJ2-5	TGTGCCTCGGGCGTACAACAGGGACCAGCAAAGGAGACCCAGTACTTC	CASGVQQGPAKETQYF
many	TRBV29-1	NA	TRBJ1-1	TGCAGCGTTGAAGACGCGGGAGAAGCTTTCTTT	CSVEDAGEAFF
many	TRBV28	TRBD2	TRBJ2-7	TGTGCCAGCAGTTTAGCTCGACTAGCGGGACGCGAGCAGTACTTC	CASSLARLAGREQYF
NA	TRBV29-1	NA	TRBJ2-1	TGCAGCGGCCTCTGGGATGAGCAGTTCTTC	CSGLWDEQFF
many	TRBV7-2	TRBD1	TRBJ2-7	TGTGCCAGCAGCTGGGACAGGGGAGAGTACGAGCAGTACTTC	CASSWDRGEYEQYF